This T cell receptor beta chain was retrieved from a study of T-cell memory formation after mild COVID-19. cDNA libraries for TCR alpha and TCR beta, carrying sample barcodes and UMIs, came from 5'RACE with constant-segment primers. TCRdb re-called the 5' RACE reads with MiXCR, one entry per CDR3 protein. Of roughly 43,000 distinct CDR3 sequences listed, less than 9.5% were seen once; the top ten hold approximately 10%. This clonotype occurred many times. Its antigen is currently unknown. Study-wide findings and caveats: Some responding clones appeared in pre-infection memory, suggesting cross-reactive memory joined. Whether second-wave clones peaking at day 37 were SARS-CoV-2 specific went unconfirmed.

This CDR3 is built from 16 residues. V was clipped by 3 bases and J by 0 bases; unmatched bases: 6. Germline-derived CDR1 and CDR2 are SGHAT and FQNNGV. The sequence came from an adult woman who had mild COVID-19 (a few samples of this study predate the infection). Cell type and time point are not known. Sample: PBMCs or a T cell subset sorted from them (not recorded which). The rearrangement joins TRBV11-2 to TRBJ2-3; TRBD2 agrees at 7 bases. CDR3 DNA: TGTGCCAGCAGCTTTGGCGGGGGAGTCAGCACAGATACGCAGTATTTT. Translation: CASSFGGGVSTDTQYF.